A single sample is the source of the 20 T cell receptor beta chains below, sequenced in a study of blood T cell repertoires in COVID-19. Only in-frame clones appear in the TCRdb table, and some are missing; sequencing was by immunoSEQ multiplex PCR. The profile shows a few hundred thousand clones, approximately 83% of them singletons. Sequenced material: peripheral blood. The receptors were sampled from a man older than 75 with acute or convalescent COVID-19.

The chain combines TRBV9 with TRBJ1-4, with D possibly matching TRBD1 (5 bases). The CDR3 runs to 15 residues. The ends were cut back, 2 bases at V and 6 bases at J, with 14 bases in the middle. Germline V lookup: CDR1 SGDLS, CDR2 YYNGEE. The CDR3 loop reads CASSVGWGKDEKLFF. CDR3 DNA: TGTGCCAGCAGCGTCGGATGGGGCAAGGATGAAAAACTGTTTTTT.

V is TRBV2 and J is TRBJ2-7, with TRBD2 matching over 14 bases. CDR3 length: 15 residues. Losses at the gene ends were 6 bases for V and 2 bases for J; bases not matched to a gene: 3. Germline V gene lookup returns CDR1 SNHLY and CDR2 FYNNEI. Written as DNA, the CDR3 is TGTGCCAGCAGAGGGACTAGCGGGGGAGCCTACGAGCAGTACTTC. This codes for CASRGTSGGAYEQYF. Looking up the rest from reference TRBV2 and TRBJ2-7 gives the full variable domain: EPEVTQTPSHQVTQMGQEVILRCVPISNHLYFYWYRQILGQKVEFLVSFYNNEISEKSEIFDDQFSVERPDGSNFTLKIRSTKLEDSAMYFCASRGTSGGAYEQYFGPGTRLTVT.

The rearrangement links TRBV7-2 to TRBJ2-7, with D perhaps matching TRBD1 (6 bases). CDR1 is SGHTA and CDR2 is FQGNSA in the germline V gene. The CDR3 is 13 amino acids. V lost 7 bases and J 3 bases, leaving 13 bases between the germline ends. In DNA form, the CDR3 reads TGTGCCAGCAACGGACAGTTAAGCTACGAGCAGTACTTC. Encoded protein: CASNGQLSYEQYF.

This rearrangement joins TRBV28 to TRBJ1-4, with D unresolved. Trimming cost V 2 bases and J 13 bases, with 14 bases left between them. Germline V gene lookup returns CDR1 MDHEN and CDR2 SYDVKM. The CDR3 has 13 amino acids. CDR3 protein: CASSLAAGRLLFF. The CDR3 coding sequence is TGTGCCAGCAGTTTAGCCGCAGGAAGGTTACTGTTTTTT.

The chain joins TRBV3-1 (or the pseudogene TRBV3-2) to TRBJ1-2; possible D gene TRBD1, 6 bases. The germline gives CDR1 LGHDT, CDR2 YNNKEL (reference sequence). This CDR3 spans 14 amino acids. The V end lost 4 bases, the J end lost 4 bases, and 13 bases lay between the germline ends. The CDR3: CASSPGTNSYGYTF. The CDR3 nucleotides read TGTGCCAGCAGCCCGGGGACAAACAGCTATGGCTACACCTTC.

The V gene is TRBV4-1, the J gene TRBJ1-1; the match to TRBD1 covers 7 bases. V lost 0 bases and J lost 7; bases outside the gene matches: 8. CDR1 MGHRA and CDR2 YSYEKL come from the germline V gene. The CDR3 extends over 15 amino acids. The CDR3 sequence: CASSQDWRGLGEAFF. The CDR3 DNA sequence: TGCGCCAGCAGCCAAGATTGGAGGGGGCTTGGTGAAGCTTTCTTT.

The gene calls are TRBV27 and TRBJ2-1; 9 bases line up with TRBD1. Germline CDR1 reads MNHEY; CDR2 reads SMNVEV (reference sequence). V dropped 2 bases and J dropped 4; count of bases not matched to a gene: 6. This CDR3 comprises 16 residues. CDR3 sequence: CASSLGGTGRYNEQFF. CDR3 in DNA: TGTGCCAGCAGTTTAGGCGGGACAGGGAGATACAATGAGCAGTTCTTC.

The gene calls are TRBV9 and TRBJ2-3; D may be TRBD1 (6 bases). Trimming pared 4 bases from V and 5 bases from J, leaving 14 bases between. Germline V gene data show CDR1 as SGDLS and CDR2 as YYNGEE. This CDR3 region has 14 residues. CDR3: CASSPTGLGDTQYF. Here the CDR3 DNA reads TGTGCCAGCAGCCCTACAGGGTTGGGAGATACGCAGTATTTT.

This clone was detected only once. The rearrangement links TRBV10-1 to TRBJ2-3; D gene unclear. Germline loops: CDR1 WNHNN, CDR2 SYGVQD (reference sequence). Deletions cut 3 bases from V and 8 bases from J, with 15 bases between. The CDR3 totals 14 residues. CDR3 protein: CASSDAATGGTQYF. CDR3 sequence (DNA): TGCGCCAGCAGTGACGCAGCGACGGGTGGTACGCAGTATTTT.

V usage is TRBV5-6 and J usage is TRBJ1-4; D ambiguous. Germline V gene data show CDR1 as SGHDT and CDR2 as YYEEEE. Trimming pared 2 bases from V and 1 base from J, leaving 12 bases between. This CDR3 comprises 16 residues. CDR3 sequence reads: CASSFEGVGTNEKLFF. In nucleotides, the CDR3 is TGTGCCAGCAGCTTTGAGGGCGTAGGAACTAATGAAAAACTGTTTTTT.

In nucleotides, the CDR3 is TGTGCCAGCAGCTTAGACGGGTTTAACACAGATACGCAGTATTTT. It specifies CASSLDGFNTDTQYF. V and J are TRBV7-9 and TRBJ2-3; D is unclear. V was clipped by 1 base and J by 2 bases, with 10 bases between them. The CDR3 runs 15 residues. Germline-derived CDR1 and CDR2 are SEHNR and FQNEAQ (reference sequence).

The rearrangement links TRBV5-4 to TRBJ1-6; D is possibly TRBD1 (6 bases). V dropped 0 bases and J dropped 6 bases, with 10 bases sitting between them. Per germline, CDR1 SGHNT and CDR2 YYREEE (reference sequence). The CDR3 loop spans 15 amino acids. In nucleotides, the CDR3 is TGTGCCAGCAGCTTGGACAGGGTGCTTAATTCACCCCTCCACTTT. Translating it yields CASSLDRVLNSPLHF.

This chain uses TRBV19 with TRBJ1-1; 9 bases fit TRBD1. The CDR3 is made up of 15 amino acids. The ends lost 7 bases at V and 5 bases at J; junction bases unmatched: 11. Germline-derived CDR1 and CDR2 are LNHDA and SQIVND (reference sequence). The CDR3 spells CASTPRGQGRTEAFF. CDR3 DNA sequence: TGTGCCAGTACCCCACGGGGACAGGGAAGAACTGAAGCTTTCTTT.

This clone was observed once. The chain has TRBV7-3 and TRBJ2-3; 7 positions match TRBD1. V shed 3 bases and J 2 bases; nucleotides not matched to a gene: 5. Germline CDR1 is SGHTA and CDR2 is FQGTGA. The length of the CDR3 is 15 residues. The CDR3 DNA reads TGTGCCAGCAGCTTCACGACAGGGCACACAGATACGCAGTATTTT. Residues: CASSFTTGHTDTQYF.

The chain is built from TRBV24-1 and TRBJ1-5; TRBD1 is a possible D gene (6 bases). V lost 4 bases, J lost 7 bases, and 13 bases lay in between. CDR1 KGHDR and CDR2 SFDVKD come from the germline V gene. The length of the CDR3 is 14 residues. The CDR3 DNA is TGTGCCACCAGTGACCACAGGGAGTGGCAGCCCCAGCATTTT. Translated: CATSDHREWQPQHF.

The CDR3 DNA sequence: TGCAGCGCAGGGCCCGAGGGAGCTAACTATGGCTACACCTTC. This translates into CSAGPEGANYGYTF. The chain uses TRBV29-1 and TRBJ1-2, with D perhaps TRBD1 (5 bases). Per germline, CDR1 SQVTM and CDR2 ANQGSEA. This CDR3 comprises 14 residues. Trimming cost V 7 bases and J 0 bases, with 15 bases left between them.

V is TRBV30 and J is TRBJ2-7; TRBD1 might be the D (6 bases). V lost 0 bases to trimming and J lost 8 bases, with 17 bases between them. The CDR3 length is 14 residues. CDR1 and CDR2 from the germline V gene are GTSNPN and SVGIG (reference sequence). The DNA of the CDR3 is TGTGCCTGGAGTGTCCTGGGGCAGGGGCGAAAGCAGTACTTC. Translation gives CAWSVLGQGRKQYF.

The table lists this clone with a few counts. The chain combines TRBV7-8 with TRBJ2-7, with a possible D match to TRBD1 (6 bases). Trimming removed 1 base from V and 7 bases from J, with 14 bases in between. CDR3 length: 14 amino acids. From germline, CDR1 is SGHVS and CDR2 FQNEAQ. The CDR3 nucleotides are TGTGCCAGCAGCTTAGGGCGGGCCCAGGGGGAGCAGTACTTC. It yields the protein CASSLGRAQGEQYF.

The V call is TRBV7-9, the J call TRBJ1-4, with D hard to call. Trimming removed 1 base from V and 8 bases from J, with 8 bases in between. The CDR3 covers 13 residues. The V gene's germline CDR1 is SEHNR and CDR2 FQNEAQ (reference sequence). CDR3 loop: CASSLGTGEKLFF. The CDR3 DNA sequence: TGTGCCAGCAGCTTAGGGACGGGAGAAAAACTGTTTTTT.

This sequence joins TRBV24-1 and TRBJ2-5; 11 nucleotides line up with TRBD1. Germline CDR1 reads KGHDR; CDR2 reads SFDVKD. The CDR3 loop spans 15 amino acids. After removal of 7 bases from V and 5 bases from J, the junction contained 8 bases not matched to a gene. The DNA for the CDR3 is TGTGCCACCAGCCTGGGACAGGGGGATAGGGAGACCCAGTACTTC. Its translation: CATSLGQGDRETQYF.